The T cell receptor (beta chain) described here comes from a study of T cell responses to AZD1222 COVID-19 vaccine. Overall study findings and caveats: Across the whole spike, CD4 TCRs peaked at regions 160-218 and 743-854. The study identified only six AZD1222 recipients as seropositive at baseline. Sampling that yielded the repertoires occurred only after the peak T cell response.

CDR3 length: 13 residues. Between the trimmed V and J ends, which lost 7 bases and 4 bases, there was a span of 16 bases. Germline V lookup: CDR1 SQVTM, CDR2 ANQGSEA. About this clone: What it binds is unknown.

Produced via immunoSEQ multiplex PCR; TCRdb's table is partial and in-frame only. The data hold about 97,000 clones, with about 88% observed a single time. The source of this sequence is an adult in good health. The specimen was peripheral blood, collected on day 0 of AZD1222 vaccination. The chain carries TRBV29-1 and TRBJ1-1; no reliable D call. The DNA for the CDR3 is TGCAGCGCCCAAAGGGCCCCGAGCACTGAAGCTTTCTTT. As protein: CSAQRAPSTEAFF.